These T cell receptor beta chains were read from a single sample in a study of T cells in Graves' hyperthyroidism and ophthalmopathy. MiXCR was run by TCRdb on the multiplex PCR reads, yielding one entry per CDR3 protein. The sample consists of under 550,000 distinct CDR3 sequences, approximately 15% of them appearing once. Material: blood. All receptors derive from a woman between 18 and 29 years old with Graves' hyperthyroidism. The CDR3 runs from the conserved cysteine through the conserved F or W. A D gene is named only where the DNA matches it firmly. Only some rows state a clone size, as once, few, many or a class for expanded clones.

j_call,d_call,v_call,clone_size,cdr3_aa,cdr3_nt
TRBJ1-4,NA,TRBV28,many,CASRRDSGSVNEKLFF,TGTGCCAGCAGGCGGGATAGTGGTTCGGTCAATGAAAAACTGTTTTTT
TRBJ2-1,TRBD2,TRBV20-1,many,CSASSGSDYNEQFF,TGCAGTGCTAGTAGCGGGAGCGACTACAATGAGCAGTTCTTC
TRBJ2-7,TRBD2,TRBV9,NA,CASSVGGGAYEQYF,TGTGCCAGCAGCGTAGGTGGGGGGGCCTACGAGCAGTACTTC
TRBJ2-5,NA,TRBV20-1,NA,CSASILVGQETQYF,TGCAGTGCTAGTATCCTAGTAGGCCAAGAGACCCAGTACTTC
TRBJ2-3,NA,TRBV24-1,many,CATSDPLSDTQYF,TGTGCCACCAGTGATCCCCTGTCAGATACGCAGTATTTT
TRBJ2-7,TRBD1,TRBV28,many,CASFGQGRGEQYF,TGTGCCAGCTTTGGACAGGGTAGAGGCGAGCAGTACTTC
TRBJ2-7,TRBD2,TRBV20-1,many,CSARDPRTSGSYEQYF,TGCAGTGCTAGAGATCCCCGGACTAGCGGGAGCTACGAGCAGTACTTC
TRBJ1-1,TRBD1,TRBV4-3,many,CASSQVTWDRLNTEAFF,TGCGCCAGCAGCCAAGTCACATGGGACAGGTTGAACACTGAAGCTTTCTTT
TRBJ2-3,NA,TRBV28,many,CASSLSRGLGTIEDTQYF,TGTGCCAGCAGTTTATCACGGGGTTTGGGCACCATCGAAGATACGCAGTATTTT
TRBJ2-5,TRBD2,TRBV4-1,NA,CASSQVGVAGGEYF,TGCGCCAGCAGCCAAGTCGGGGTAGCGGGGGGGGAGTACTTC
TRBJ1-2,NA,TRBV5-4,NA,CASSPGPDGYTF,TGTGCCAGCAGCCCCGGGCCGGATGGCTACACCTTC
TRBJ2-7,NA,TRBV16,many,CASSRSDTSYEQYF,TGTGCCAGCAGCCGTTCGGACACTTCCTACGAGCAGTACTTC
TRBJ1-1,NA,TRBV13,few,CASSLNGSTEAFF,TGTGCCAGCAGCTTAAATGGTTCCACTGAAGCTTTCTTT
TRBJ2-7,TRBD2,TRBV2,many,CASKSSGTRDEQYF,TGTGCCAGCAAATCCTCCGGGACTAGGGACGAGCAGTACTTC
TRBJ2-1,NA,TRBV7-9,few,CAGSLDRRSPYNEQFF,TGTGCCGGCAGCTTAGATAGGCGGTCCCCCTACAATGAGCAGTTCTTC
TRBJ2-3,NA,TRBV5-1,many,CASSSPPDRQYF,TGCGCCAGCAGCTCGCCCCCGGACCGGCAGTATTTT